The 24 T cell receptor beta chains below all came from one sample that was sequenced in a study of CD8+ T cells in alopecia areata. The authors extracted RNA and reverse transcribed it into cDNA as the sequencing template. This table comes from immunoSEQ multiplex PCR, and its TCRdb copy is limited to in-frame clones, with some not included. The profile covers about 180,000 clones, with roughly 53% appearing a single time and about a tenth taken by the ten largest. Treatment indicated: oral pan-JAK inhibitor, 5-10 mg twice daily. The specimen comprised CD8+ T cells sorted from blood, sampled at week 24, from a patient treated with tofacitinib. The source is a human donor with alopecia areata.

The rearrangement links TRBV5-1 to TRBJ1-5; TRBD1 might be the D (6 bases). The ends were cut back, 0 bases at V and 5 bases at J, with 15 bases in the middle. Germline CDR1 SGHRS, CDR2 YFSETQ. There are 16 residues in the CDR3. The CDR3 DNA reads TGCGCCAGCAGCTTGGCTTGGGACAAACGATATCAGCCCCAGCATTTT. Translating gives CASSLAWDKRYQPQHF.

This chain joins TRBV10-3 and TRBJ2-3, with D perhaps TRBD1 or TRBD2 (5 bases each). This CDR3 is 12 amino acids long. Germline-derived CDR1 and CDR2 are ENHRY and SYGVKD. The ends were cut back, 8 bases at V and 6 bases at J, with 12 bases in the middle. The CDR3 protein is CAIRGDEDTQYF. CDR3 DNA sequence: TGTGCCATCCGGGGCGATGAGGATACGCAGTATTTT.

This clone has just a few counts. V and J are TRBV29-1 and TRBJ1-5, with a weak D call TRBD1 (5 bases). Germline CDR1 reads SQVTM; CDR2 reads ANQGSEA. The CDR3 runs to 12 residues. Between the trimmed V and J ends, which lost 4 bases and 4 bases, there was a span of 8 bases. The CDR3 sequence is CSVGAGNQPQHF. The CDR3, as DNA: TGCAGCGTTGGGGCAGGGAATCAGCCCCAGCATTTT.

CDR3 sequence: CASSVSIKTGGSYEQYF. The CDR3 DNA follows: TGTGCCAGCAGCGTCTCAATAAAGACAGGGGGTTCCTACGAGCAGTACTTC. The V gene is TRBV9, the J gene TRBJ2-7; 9 bases align to TRBD1. In germline, CDR1 is SGDLS, CDR2 YYNGEE. CDR3 length: 17 amino acids. The V and J ends lost 2 bases and 1 base, in that order; junction bases with no gene match: 10.

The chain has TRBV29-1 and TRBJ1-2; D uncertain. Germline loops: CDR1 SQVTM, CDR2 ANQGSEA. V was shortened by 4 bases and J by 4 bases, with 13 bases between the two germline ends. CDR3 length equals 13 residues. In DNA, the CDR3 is TGCAGCGTTGCTGGAGGTGCCCTCTATGGCTACACCTTC. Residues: CSVAGGALYGYTF.

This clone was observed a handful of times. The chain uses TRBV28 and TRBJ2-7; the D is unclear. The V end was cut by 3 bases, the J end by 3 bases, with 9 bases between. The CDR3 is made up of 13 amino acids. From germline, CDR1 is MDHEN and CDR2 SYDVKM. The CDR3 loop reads CASSFSHGYEQYF. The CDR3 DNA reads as TGTGCCAGCAGTTTTAGTCATGGCTACGAGCAGTACTTC.

The CDR3 is CASSLYLTGTDENTGELFF. The DNA for the CDR3 is TGTGCCAGCAGCCTCTACCTTACCGGGACAGATGAAAACACCGGGGAGCTGTTTTTT. The gene calls are TRBV7-3 and TRBJ2-2; 7 bases agree with TRBD1. Germline CDR1 is SGHTA and CDR2 is FQGTGA. J lost 2 bases, V lost 5 bases, and 17 bases had no gene match. This CDR3 region has 19 residues.

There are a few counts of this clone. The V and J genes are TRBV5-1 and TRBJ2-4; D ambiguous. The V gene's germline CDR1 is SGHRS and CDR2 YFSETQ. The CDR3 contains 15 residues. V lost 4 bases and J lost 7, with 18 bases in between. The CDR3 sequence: CASSRYTPDGNIQYF. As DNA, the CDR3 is TGCGCCAGCAGCCGATATACCCCGGACGGGAACATTCAGTACTTC.

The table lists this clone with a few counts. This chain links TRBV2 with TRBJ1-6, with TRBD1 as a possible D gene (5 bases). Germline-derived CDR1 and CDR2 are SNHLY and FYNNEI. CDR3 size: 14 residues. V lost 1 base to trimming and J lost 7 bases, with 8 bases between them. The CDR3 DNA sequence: TGTGCCAGCAGTGAAGGAGGGGCGAATTCACCCCTCCACTTT. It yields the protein CASSEGGANSPLHF.

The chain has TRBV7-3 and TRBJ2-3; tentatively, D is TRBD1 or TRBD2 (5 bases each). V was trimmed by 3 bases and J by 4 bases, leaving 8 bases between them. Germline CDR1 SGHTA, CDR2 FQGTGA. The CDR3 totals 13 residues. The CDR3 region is CASSLGVADTQYF. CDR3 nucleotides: TGTGCCAGCAGCTTGGGGGTTGCAGATACGCAGTATTTT. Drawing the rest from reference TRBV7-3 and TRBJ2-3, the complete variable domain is GAGVSQTPSNKVTEKGKYVELRCDPISGHTALYWYRQSLGQGPEFLIYFQGTGAADDSGLPNDRFFAVRPEGSVSTLKIQRTERGDSAVYLCASSLGVADTQYFGPGTRLTVL.

The CDR3 DNA sequence: TGTGCCAGCAGCTTATTAGGTGGGGGGGCCCATGAGCAGTTCTTC. The encoded protein is CASSLLGGGAHEQFF. The V call is TRBV7-6, the J call TRBJ2-1, with D perhaps matching TRBD2 (7 bases). This CDR3 is 15 amino acids long. From germline, CDR1 is SGHVS and CDR2 FNYEAQ. The ends were cut back, 2 bases at V and 8 bases at J, with 16 bases in the middle.

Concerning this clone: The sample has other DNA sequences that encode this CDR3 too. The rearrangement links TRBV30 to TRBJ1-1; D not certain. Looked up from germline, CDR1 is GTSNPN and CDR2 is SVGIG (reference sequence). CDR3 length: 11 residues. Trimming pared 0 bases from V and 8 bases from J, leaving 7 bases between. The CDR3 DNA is TGTGCCTGGAGTGTGGGGAACGAAGCTTTCTTT. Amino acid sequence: CAWSVGNEAFF.

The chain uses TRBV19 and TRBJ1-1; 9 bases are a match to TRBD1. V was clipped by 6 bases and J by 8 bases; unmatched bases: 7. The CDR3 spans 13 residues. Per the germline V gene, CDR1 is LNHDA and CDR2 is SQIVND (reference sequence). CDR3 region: CASSANRGLEAFF. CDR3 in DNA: TGTGCCAGTAGCGCAAACAGGGGGCTGGAAGCTTTCTTT.

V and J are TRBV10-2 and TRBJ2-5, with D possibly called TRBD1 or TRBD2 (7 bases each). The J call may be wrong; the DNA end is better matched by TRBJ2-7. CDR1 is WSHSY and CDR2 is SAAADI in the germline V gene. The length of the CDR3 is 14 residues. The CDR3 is CASSDDRDYYEQYF. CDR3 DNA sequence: TGCGCCAGCAGTGATGACAGGGACTACTACGAGCAGTACTTC.

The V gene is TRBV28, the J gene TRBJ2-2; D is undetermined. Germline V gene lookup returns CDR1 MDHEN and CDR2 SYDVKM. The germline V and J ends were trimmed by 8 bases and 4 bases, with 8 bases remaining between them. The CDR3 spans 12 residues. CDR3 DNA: TGTGCCAGCCGACCGGGCACCGGGGAGCTGTTTTTT. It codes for CASRPGTGELFF.

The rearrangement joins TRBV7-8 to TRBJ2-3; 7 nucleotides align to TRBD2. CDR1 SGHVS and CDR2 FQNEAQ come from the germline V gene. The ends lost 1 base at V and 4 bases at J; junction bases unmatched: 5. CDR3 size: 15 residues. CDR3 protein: CASSLGGLRADTQYF. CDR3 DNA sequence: TGTGCCAGCAGCTTAGGGGGACTACGCGCAGATACGCAGTATTTT.

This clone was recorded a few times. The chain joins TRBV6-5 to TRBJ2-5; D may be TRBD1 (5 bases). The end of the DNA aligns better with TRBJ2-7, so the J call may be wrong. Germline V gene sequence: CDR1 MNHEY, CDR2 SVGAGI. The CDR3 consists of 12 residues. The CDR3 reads CASSYSGDEQYF. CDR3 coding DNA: TGTGCCAGCAGTTACTCAGGGGACGAGCAGTACTTC.

CDR3 nucleotide sequence: TGTGCCAGCAGCTCGGCTGGACGCTACACCTTC. Translating it yields CASSSAGRYTF. The chain uses TRBV5-6 and TRBJ1-2; D call uncertain. Germline CDR1 is SGHDT and CDR2 is YYEEEE. The CDR3 has 11 residues. The ends were cut back, 3 bases at V and 9 bases at J, with 9 bases in the middle.

CDR3 DNA: TGTGCCTGGAACTGGGACACCGGGAACACTGAAGCTTTCTTT. As protein: CAWNWDTGNTEAFF. The rearrangement uses TRBV30 and TRBJ1-1, with D perhaps TRBD1 (6 bases). Germline assignment: CDR1 GTSNPN and CDR2 SVGIG (reference sequence). CDR3 length: 14 amino acids. V lost 4 bases, J lost 1 base, and 13 bases lay in between. Full variable domain (remainder filled in from reference TRBV30 and TRBJ1-1): SQTIHQWPATLVQPVGSPLSLECTVEGTSNPNLYWYRQAAGRGLQLLFYSVGIGQISSEVPQNLSASRPQDRQFILSSKKLLLSDSGFYLCAWNWDTGNTEAFFGQGTRLTVV.

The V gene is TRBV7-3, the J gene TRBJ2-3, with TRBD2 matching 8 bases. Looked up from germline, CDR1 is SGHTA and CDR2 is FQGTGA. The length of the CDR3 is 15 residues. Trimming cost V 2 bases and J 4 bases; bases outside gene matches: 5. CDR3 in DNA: TGTGCCAGCAGCTTAGCGGGGGGAACCCCAGATACGCAGTATTTT. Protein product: CASSLAGGTPDTQYF.

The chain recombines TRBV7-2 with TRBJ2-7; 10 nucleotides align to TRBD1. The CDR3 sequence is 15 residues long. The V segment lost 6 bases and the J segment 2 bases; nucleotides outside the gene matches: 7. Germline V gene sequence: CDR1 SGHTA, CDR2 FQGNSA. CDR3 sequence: CASRNLGQGAYEQYF. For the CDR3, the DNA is TGTGCCAGCAGGAACCTCGGACAGGGGGCCTACGAGCAGTACTTC.

In DNA form, the CDR3 reads TGCGCCAGCAGCTCTTCAGGGATTGGCTACACCTTC. Encoded protein: CASSSSGIGYTF. The chain combines TRBV5-1 with TRBJ1-2, with D possibly matching TRBD1 (5 bases). CDR1 and CDR2 (germline): SGHRS, YFSETQ. Trimming took 3 bases from V and 7 from J, leaving 10 bases between them. This CDR3 comprises 12 residues.

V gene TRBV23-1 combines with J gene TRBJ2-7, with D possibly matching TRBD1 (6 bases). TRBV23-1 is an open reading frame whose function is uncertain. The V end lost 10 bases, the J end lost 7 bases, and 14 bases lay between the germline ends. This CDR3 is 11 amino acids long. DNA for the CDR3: TGCGCCAAGGGGGAACTGAGGGAGCAGTACTTC. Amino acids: CAKGELREQYF.

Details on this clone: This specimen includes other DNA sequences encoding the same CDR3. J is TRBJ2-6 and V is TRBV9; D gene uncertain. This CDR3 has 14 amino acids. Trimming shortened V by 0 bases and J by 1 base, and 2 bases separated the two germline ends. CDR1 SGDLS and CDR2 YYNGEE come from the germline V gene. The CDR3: CASSVGSGANVLTF. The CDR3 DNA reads TGTGCCAGCAGCGTAGGGTCTGGGGCCAACGTCCTGACTTTC.